This TCR beta chain was observed in a study of cytomegalovirus exposure and HLA in healthy donors. Study outcomes and limitations: Immune exposure data for these donors was limited to CMV serostatus. V- and J-gene trimming of TCR beta was linked (in a later analysis) to a missense DCLRE1C variant.

On this clone: Its antigen remains unknown.

The donors were healthy bone marrow donors. The PCR had 60 Vbeta and 13 Jbeta primers. The protocol was immunoSEQ multiplex PCR, while the TCRdb copy is restricted to in-frame clones and leaves out a portion. The sample consists of 35,000 to 45,000 clones, 85% to 95% of them appearing once. The CDR3 runs 17 residues. V lost 2 bases and J lost 5; bases outside the gene matches: 11. Germline CDR1 SGHTA, CDR2 FQGNSA. The sample was PBMCs. The chain links TRBV7-2 to TRBJ1-2, with 10 positions matching TRBD1. The TCR sequence derives from a woman aged 18 to 35 in good health and CMV-seronegative. The CDR3 spells CASSLQTGDRGLYGYTF. The CDR3 bases are TGTGCCAGCAGCTTACAAACCGGAGACAGGGGGCTGTATGGCTACACCTTC. Full variable domain (remainder filled in from reference TRBV7-2 and TRBJ1-2): GAGVSQSPSNKVTEKGKDVELRCDPISGHTALYWYRQSLGQGLEFLIYFQGNSAPDKSGLPSDRFSAERTGGSVSTLTIQRTQQEDSAVYLCASSLQTGDRGLYGYTFGSGTRLTVV.